The 28 T cell receptor beta chains below were found in one sample sequenced in a study of T cell responses to AZD1222 COVID-19 vaccine. The protocol was immunoSEQ multiplex PCR, while the TCRdb copy is restricted to in-frame clones and leaves out a portion. The sample lists 85,000 to 130,000 clones; about 90% were seen once. The sequenced sample was peripheral blood, obtained 28 days after the second AZD1222 dose. Every receptor here comes from an adult who received the AZD1222 COVID-19 vaccine.

This chain links TRBV5-4 with TRBJ2-7; D is unclear. The CDR3 has 11 amino acids. Germline-derived CDR1 and CDR2 are SGHNT and YYREEE (reference sequence). The V and J ends lost 5 bases and 6 bases respectively, with 9 bases between them. The CDR3 loop is CASSRDSEQYF. CDR3 in DNA: TGTGCCAGCAGTCGAGACTCCGAGCAGTACTTC.

This chain links TRBV7-3 with TRBJ2-2; D is possibly TRBD1 (5 bases). This CDR3 region has 13 residues. Germline-derived CDR1 and CDR2 are SGHTA and FQGTGA. With 4 bases removed from V and 11 bases from J, the gap between germline ends came to 14 bases. The DNA for the CDR3 is TGTGCCAGCAGCTCCGAAACCAGGGAAGAGCTGTTTTTT. Translating gives CASSSETREELFF.

The V and J genes are TRBV5-4 and TRBJ2-5, with unresolved D. Trimming removed 4 bases at V and 5 bases at J, with 15 bases between. The CDR3 is 14 residues long. Per the germline V gene, CDR1 is SGHNT and CDR2 is YYREEE (reference sequence). The CDR3 DNA sequence: TGTGCCAGCAGCCGGGCAGGTCTTTGGGAGACCCAGTACTTC. It is translated as CASSRAGLWETQYF.

This clone was seen once. This chain uses TRBV11-1 with TRBJ2-7, with 7 bases identical to TRBD2. Trimming at V came to 0 bases and at J to 2 bases, leaving 4 bases not matched to a gene. This CDR3 has 15 residues. Per the germline V gene, CDR1 is SGHAT and CDR2 is FQDESV (reference sequence). CDR3 sequence reads: CASSLAPGGTYEQYF. In nucleotides, the CDR3 is TGTGCCAGCAGCTTAGCTCCGGGGGGAACCTACGAGCAGTACTTC.

The rearrangement uses TRBV2 and TRBJ1-4, with D possibly matching TRBD1 (5 bases). The germline CDR1 and CDR2 sequences are SNHLY and FYNNEI. The CDR3 loop spans 15 amino acids. V dropped 7 bases and J dropped 10 bases, with 22 bases sitting between them. This CDR3 reads CASMGGGGVLRKLFF. In nucleotides, the CDR3 is TGTGCCAGCATGGGCGGGGGGGGTGTTTTGCGAAAACTGTTTTTT.

This rearrangement joins TRBV18 to TRBJ2-4; 10 positions agree with TRBD2. Unmatched junction bases numbered 9, after V lost 1 base and J lost 3 bases. CDR3 length equals 18 residues. Germline V gene data show CDR1 as KGHSH and CDR2 as LQKENI. Here the CDR3 reads CASSPRIQLAGYKNIQYF. Written as DNA, the CDR3 is TGTGCCAGCTCACCACGAATCCAACTAGCGGGGTACAAAAACATTCAGTACTTC.

The rearrangement uses TRBV6-4 and TRBJ2-2, with D perhaps TRBD1 or TRBD2 (5 bases each). The CDR3 has 15 amino acids. V was cut by 3 bases and J by 4 bases, with 12 bases left in between. Germline V gene lookup returns CDR1 MRHNA and CDR2 SNTAGT. The CDR3 bases are TGTGCCAGCAGTGAGAGCGGACAAACCACCGGGGAGCTGTTTTTT. Translated, it gives CASSESGQTTGELFF.

The chain joins TRBV11-2 to TRBJ2-3; D not resolved. CDR3 length: 15 amino acids. Germline CDR1 reads SGHAT; CDR2 reads FQNNGV. V shed 1 base and J shed 0 bases, with 8 bases lying between them. The CDR3 DNA follows: TGTGCCAGCAGCTTAGTTTCTACTAGCACAGATACGCAGTATTTT. Translated: CASSLVSTSTDTQYF.

This rearrangement joins TRBV2 to TRBJ2-2; D gene unclear. The CDR3 runs to 14 residues. The germline gives CDR1 SNHLY, CDR2 FYNNEI. V was pared by 8 bases and J by 2 bases, with 12 bases between. The CDR3 here is CASGVPANTGELFF. CDR3 in DNA: TGTGCCAGCGGCGTGCCTGCCAACACCGGGGAGCTGTTTTTT.

V usage is TRBV6-5 and J usage is TRBJ1-2; D may be TRBD1 (6 bases). The CDR3 extends over 13 amino acids. CDR1 MNHEY and CDR2 SVGAGI come from the germline V gene. V lost 6 bases and J 8 bases, leaving 16 bases between the germline ends. CDR3 region: CASSPLKGDGYTF. The CDR3 DNA sequence: TGTGCCAGCAGCCCCCTCAAGGGGGACGGCTACACCTTC.

The rearrangement links TRBV10-3 to TRBJ2-2; 8 positions agree with TRBD1. After removal of 6 bases from V and 6 bases from J, the junction contained 6 bases not matched to a gene. The V gene's germline CDR1 is ENHRY and CDR2 SYGVKD. The CDR3 consists of 14 residues. The CDR3 sequence is CAIRTGTGAGELFF. The DNA for the CDR3 is TGTGCCATCAGGACCGGGACAGGAGCCGGGGAGCTGTTTTTT.

The chain recombines TRBV6-2 or TRBV6-3 with TRBJ1-3; D is unresolved. Per the germline V gene, CDR1 is MNHEY and CDR2 is SVGEGT. The V gene lost 0 bases and the J gene lost 0 bases, with 12 bases spanning the gap. The CDR3 loop spans 17 amino acids. The DNA of the CDR3 is TGTGCCAGCAGTTACTCGATGTTGGCCTACTCTGGAAACACCATATATTTT. The encoded protein is CASSYSMLAYSGNTIYF.

The CDR3 bases are TGTGCCAGCTCCCTGGGGTCTGCGGAAGAGACCCAGTACTTC. As protein: CASSLGSAEETQYF. The V call is TRBV18, the J call TRBJ2-5; the D is unclear. With 6 bases removed from V and 3 bases from J, the gap between germline ends came to 14 bases. The CDR3 spans 14 residues. Per germline, CDR1 KGHSH and CDR2 LQKENI. Using reference TRBV18 and TRBJ2-5 for the parts outside the CDR3, the full variable domain is NAGVMQNPRHLVRRRGQEARLRCSPMKGHSHVYWYRQLPEEGLKFMVYLQKENIIDESGMPKERFSAEFPKEGPSILRIQQVVRGDSAAYFCASSLGSAEETQYFGPGTRLLVL.

This chain uses TRBV9 with TRBJ1-6, with D unclear. V dropped 2 bases and J dropped 5 bases, with 14 bases sitting between them. This CDR3 comprises 16 residues. Germline V gene lookup returns CDR1 SGDLS and CDR2 YYNGEE. The CDR3, as DNA: TGTGCCAGCAGCGTTAGTCCGGCCCCTAATAATTCACCCCTCCACTTT. Its translation: CASSVSPAPNNSPLHF. The entire variable domain, with the rest obtained from reference TRBV9 and TRBJ1-6, is as follows: DSGVTQTPKHLITATGQRVTLRCSPRSGDLSVYWYQQSLDQGLQFLIQYYNGEERAKGNILERFSAQQFPDLHSELNLSSLELGDSALYFCASSVSPAPNNSPLHFGNGTRLTVT.

The chain joins TRBV3-1 (or the pseudogene TRBV3-2) to TRBJ1-5; TRBD1 is a possible D gene (5 bases). The CDR3 length is 16 residues. Trimming removed 0 bases at V and 3 bases at J, with 12 bases between. Germline-derived CDR1 and CDR2 are LGHDT and YNNKEL (reference sequence). CDR3 nucleotide sequence: TGTGCCAGCAGCCAAGATCCAACAGGCGTCAATCAGCCCCAGCATTTT. It translates to CASSQDPTGVNQPQHF.

The V call is TRBV19, the J call TRBJ2-3; no definite D call. This CDR3 is built from 14 residues. Germline assignment: CDR1 LNHDA and CDR2 SQIVND (reference sequence). The V gene lost 1 base and the J gene lost 2 bases, with 7 bases spanning the gap. The CDR3, as DNA: TGTGCCAGTAGTATAGGCAGAAACACAGATACGCAGTATTTT. Its protein is CASSIGRNTDTQYF.

This chain connects TRBV5-1 to TRBJ1-3; 7 bases are a match to TRBD1. V was pared by 5 bases and J by 2 bases, with 4 bases of the junction left unmatched. This CDR3 is 14 amino acids long. From germline, CDR1 is SGHRS and CDR2 YFSETQ. The CDR3 protein is CASSRQGAGNTIYF. The CDR3, as DNA: TGCGCCAGCAGTCGCCAGGGGGCTGGAAACACCATATATTTT.

The chain couples TRBV5-4 to TRBJ1-6, with 8 nucleotides matching TRBD1. Germline V CDR1 and CDR2: SGHNT, YYREEE (reference sequence). Trimming removed 3 bases from V and 11 bases from J; junction bases left unmatched: 1. There are 12 residues in the CDR3. The CDR3 DNA reads as TGTGCCAGCAGCTGGGACAGGACACCCCTCCACTTT. This translates into CASSWDRTPLHF.

V usage is TRBV18 and J usage is TRBJ2-7; a possible D gene is TRBD1 (6 bases). The CDR3 spans 14 residues. Germline-derived CDR1 and CDR2 are KGHSH and LQKENI. V was pared by 4 bases and J by 2 bases, with 12 bases between. CDR3 sequence: CASSQRTDPYEQYF. The CDR3 DNA reads TGTGCCAGCTCACAAAGGACAGATCCCTACGAGCAGTACTTC.

The count of this clone is one. The chain carries TRBV3-1 (or the pseudogene TRBV3-2) and TRBJ2-3; D not certain. Germline values: CDR1 LGHDT, CDR2 YNNKEL (reference sequence). This CDR3 comprises 18 residues. V was clipped by 0 bases and J by 6 bases, with 22 bases between them. The CDR3 nucleotides are TGTGCCAGCAGCCAAGATCTTTTTTCCGGCTTAAAGGTGGATACGCAGTATTTT. The encoded protein is CASSQDLFSGLKVDTQYF.

CDR3 residues: CASSYSGVGAGYGYTF. The CDR3 region has the DNA TGTGCCAGCAGTTACTCTGGGGTAGGAGCAGGATATGGCTACACCTTC. The chain couples TRBV6-5 to TRBJ1-2; the D is unclear. CDR3 size: 16 residues. The V end lost 0 bases, the J end lost 5 bases, and 16 bases lay between the germline ends. CDR1 is MNHEY and CDR2 is SVGAGI in the germline V gene.

CDR3 amino acids: CASSDNLDTQYF. In DNA form, the CDR3 reads TGCGCCAGCAGCGACAACCTGGATACGCAGTATTTT. J is TRBJ2-3 and V is TRBV5-1; D gene ambiguous. Trimming removed 4 bases at V and 6 bases at J, with 9 bases between. The CDR3 runs 12 residues. Germline-derived CDR1 and CDR2 are SGHRS and YFSETQ. Variable domain in full (rest from reference TRBV5-1 and TRBJ2-3): KAGVTQTPRYLIKTRGQQVTLSCSPISGHRSVSWYQQTPGQGLQFLFEYFSETQRNKGNFPGRFSGRQFSNSRSEMNVSTLELGDSALYLCASSDNLDTQYFGPGTRLTVL.

The chain links TRBV6-5 to TRBJ2-7, with D possibly being TRBD1 (5 bases). The CDR3 has 14 amino acids. Trimming took off 3 bases at V and 6 bases at J, with 15 bases between the two ends. Germline CDR1 reads MNHEY; CDR2 reads SVGAGI. CDR3 amino acids: CASSYGAGPGEQYF. The CDR3, as DNA: TGTGCCAGCAGTTATGGGGCAGGGCCGGGCGAGCAGTACTTC.

This sequence joins TRBV7-9 and TRBJ2-4; D is tentatively TRBD1 or TRBD2 (6 bases each). V was shortened by 5 bases and J by 0 bases, with 14 bases between the two germline ends. CDR3 size: 16 residues. Germline V lookup: CDR1 SEHNR, CDR2 FQNEAQ (reference sequence). CDR3 amino acids: CASSPGGGLAKNIQYF. The CDR3 DNA is TGTGCCAGCAGCCCAGGTGGGGGGCTAGCCAAAAACATTCAGTACTTC.

The gene calls are TRBV19 and TRBJ2-1; 11 bases match TRBD2. Trimming removed 9 bases from V and 10 bases from J; junction bases left unmatched: 8. The CDR3 runs 13 residues. Looked up from germline, CDR1 is LNHDA and CDR2 is SQIVND (reference sequence). The CDR3 spells CASSSGGLLEQFF. The CDR3 nucleotides read TGTGCCAGCTCTAGCGGGGGGCTCCTAGAGCAGTTCTTC.

This chain uses TRBV24-1 with TRBJ2-1, with D hard to call. Trimming shortened V by 3 bases and J by 4 bases, and 9 bases separated the two germline ends. CDR1 is KGHDR and CDR2 is SFDVKD in the germline V gene. The CDR3 runs 14 residues. The CDR3 sequence: CATSDVDGYNEQFF. The CDR3 DNA is TGTGCCACCAGTGATGTCGACGGATACAATGAGCAGTTCTTC.

The chain uses TRBV6-4 and TRBJ1-1; D is undetermined. This CDR3 is 10 amino acids long. The V gene's germline CDR1 is MRHNA and CDR2 SNTAGT. V dropped 4 bases and J dropped 8 bases, with 5 bases sitting between them. For the CDR3, the DNA is TGTGCCAGCAGTGGAGGGGAAGCTTTCTTT. Its protein product is CASSGGEAFF.

The chain recombines TRBV7-2 with TRBJ2-1, with 13 bases matching TRBD2. This CDR3 contains 15 residues. The germline V gene has CDR1 SGHTA and CDR2 FQGNSA. V trimming: 5 bases; J trimming: 8 bases; junction bases outside the gene matches: 6. DNA of the CDR3: TGTGCCAGCAGCACTAGCGGGGGGGCCGGGGATGAGCAGTTCTTC. Encoded protein: CASSTSGGAGDEQFF. The entire variable domain, with the rest obtained from reference TRBV7-2 and TRBJ2-1, is as follows: GAGVSQSPSNKVTEKGKDVELRCDPISGHTALYWYRQSLGQGLEFLIYFQGNSAPDKSGLPSDRFSAERTGGSVSTLTIQRTQQEDSAVYLCASSTSGGAGDEQFFGPGTRLTVL.